The TCR beta chain described here comes from a study of T cell responses to AZD1222 COVID-19 vaccine. Background on the study: Whether given at about 4 or about 12 weeks, second doses were pooled. Study-wide points: The donor cohort was predominantly white British with a female majority, and clonal diversity may have been underestimated. Only five to seven individuals given AZD1222 were seropositive at baseline. Spike-specific TCR repertoires showed rising breadth and depth after two AZD1222 doses.

Points on this clone: What it binds is not known.

Trimming cost V 6 bases and J 0 bases, with 3 bases left between them. This CDR3 contains 11 residues. CDR1 and CDR2 (germline): GTSNPN, SVGIG (reference sequence). TCRdb's table, derived via immunoSEQ multiplex PCR, lists solely in-frame clones and lacks some. The sample consists of under 150,000 clones, 85% to 95% of them appearing once. The J gene is TRBJ1-3, the V gene TRBV30, with D hard to call. The TCR comes from an adult in good health. The sequencing used peripheral blood, collected on day 0 of AZD1222 vaccination. In nucleotides, the CDR3 is TGTGCCTGCCTCTCTGGAAACACCATATATTTT. Translated, it gives CACLSGNTIYF.